This note documents a single T cell receptor beta chain sequence. What it binds is unknown. It was with a sample-barcoded 5' primer and a J-beta primer mix that a second PCR of roughly 7 to 11 cycles was run. Each cDNA molecule was tagged by a template-switch adaptor that had 12 random nucleotides. Each CDR3 protein gets one entry after TCRdb re-called the 5' RACE reads with MiXCR. The sample yields about 780,000 distinct CDR3 sequences, around 24% seen once. The sample originates from a study of blood T cells in healthy people across ages. Study findings and constraints: With donor CMV status unknown, expanded clonotype changes were possibly confounded.

V lost 10 bases, J lost 0 bases, and 14 bases stayed unmatched. The CDR3 covers 17 residues. Per the germline V gene, CDR1 is MNHNS and CDR2 is SASEGT. These records were also assigned to another study, of T cells of mothers and their children. That report adds: Thymic selection shapes TCR recombination output similarly in related and unrelated pairs.

The rearrangement joins TRBV6-1 to TRBJ1-2, with 10 bases matching TRBD1. The sequenced sample consisted of blood. This TCR was sampled from a boy younger than 18 in good health. The CDR3 DNA sequence: TGTGCCACGCGCAAACCGGGACAGGGGCACCCTAACTATGGCTACACCTTC. It encodes CATRKPGQGHPNYGYTF.